Listed below are T cell receptor beta chains from one sample, sequenced in a study of cytomegalovirus exposure and HLA in healthy donors. Sequencing was performed with immunoSEQ multiplex PCR; in TCRdb, only in-frame clones are kept and a portion is missing. The sample comprises around 190,000 clones, about 80% of which are singletons, and roughly 3.6% rests with the top ten. Source material: PBMCs. The source is a man aged 35-49 years in good health and CMV-seropositive. Each CDR3 is given with its conserved first and last residue. D genes are given only for firm matches. Some rows mark clone size as missing; the rest say once, few, many or name a class of expanded clone.

TRBJ2-7 | . | . | TRBV7-6 | CASSSEGYSYEQYF | TGTGCCAGCAGCTCCGAGGGATACTCCTACGAGCAGTACTTC
TRBJ1-1 | TRBD1 | . | TRBV7-8 | CASSPRTGGPRGTEAFF | TGTGCCAGCAGCCCTCGGACAGGGGGCCCAAGAGGCACTGAAGCTTTCTTT
TRBJ2-3 | . | . | TRBV5-6 | CASSLKGRENTDTQYF | TGTGCCAGCAGCTTGAAGGGTCGGGAGAACACAGATACGCAGTATTTT
TRBJ1-6 | . | . | TRBV19 | CASREQGGNSPLHF | TGTGCCAGTAGGGAACAGGGTGGCAATTCACCCCTCCACTTT
TRBJ2-5 | TRBD2 | . | TRBV29-1 | CSVEDPASGSGETQYF | TGCAGCGTTGAAGATCCGGCTAGCGGGAGTGGGGAGACCCAGTACTTC
TRBJ2-4 | . | . | TRBV18 | CASSPRGGQAKNIQYF | TGTGCCAGCTCACCACGAGGGGGACAAGCCAAAAACATTCAGTACTTC
TRBJ2-7 | TRBD2 | . | TRBV28 | CASTAGTRGMYEQYF | TGTGCCAGCACCGCCGGGACTAGGGGAATGTACGAGCAGTACTTC
TRBJ2-7 | . | . | TRBV29-1 | CSVEERRGGKGDSYEQYF | TGCAGCGTTGAAGAAAGAAGGGGGGGGAAAGGGGATTCCTACGAGCAGTACTTC
TRBJ1-5 | . | . | TRBV28 | CASSLLGSNQPQHF | TGTGCCAGCAGTCTCCTAGGTAGCAATCAGCCCCAGCATTTT
TRBJ1-6 | TRBD1 | . | TRBV6-5 | CASSPRQGSPLHF | TGTGCCAGCAGTCCGCGACAGGGGTCACCCCTCCACTTT
TRBJ1-1 | . | . | TRBV7-9 | CASSLRGDTEAFF | TGTGCCAGCAGCTTACGGGGGGACACTGAAGCTTTCTTT
TRBJ2-3 | TRBD2 | . | TRBV7-6 | CASSLGGFADTQYF | TGTGCCAGCAGCCTCGGGGGGTTCGCAGATACGCAGTATTTT
TRBJ2-7 | . | . | TRBV5-4 | CASSLMKAGEQYF | TGTGCCAGCAGCTTGATGAAGGCGGGCGAGCAGTACTTC
TRBJ1-2 | . | once | TRBV19 | CASSPTGTLTGTNYGYTF | TGTGCCAGTAGTCCTACCGGGACCCTCACTGGGACAAACTATGGCTACACCTTC
TRBJ2-7 | . | . | TRBV13 | CASSFRRLTGNEQYF | TGTGCCAGCAGCTTCCGCCGCTTAACGGGTAACGAGCAGTACTTC
TRBJ2-1 | TRBD2 | . | TRBV15 | CATSIRGGNEQFF | TGTGCCACCAGCATCCGCGGGGGTAATGAGCAGTTCTTC
TRBJ1-3 | TRBD1 | . | TRBV5-1 | CASSLDGQGFAGNTIYF | TGCGCCAGCAGCTTGGATGGACAGGGGTTCGCTGGAAACACCATATATTTT
TRBJ2-7 | TRBD1 | . | TRBV29-1 | CSPDRVEGISYEQYF | TGCAGCCCGGACAGGGTCGAGGGGATCTCCTACGAGCAGTACTTC
TRBJ2-1 | TRBD2 | . | TRBV18 | CASSPLAGVTYNEQFF | TGTGCCAGCTCACCCTTAGCGGGAGTGACCTACAATGAGCAGTTCTTC
TRBJ1-2 | . | once | TRBV5-1 | CASSLEGGSYGYTF | TGCGCCAGCAGCTTGGAAGGGGGAAGTTATGGCTACACCTTC
TRBJ2-1 | TRBD2 | . | TRBV4-1 | CASSQEPAVVLAGGPDEQFF | TGCGCCAGCAGCCAAGAGCCCGCGGTCGTTCTAGCGGGAGGGCCGGATGAGCAGTTCTTC
TRBJ2-5 | TRBD2 | . | TRBV19 | CASSSGGSVVETQYF | TGTGCCAGTAGTTCGGGGGGATCGGTGGTAGAGACCCAGTACTTC
TRBJ2-7 | TRBD2 | . | TRBV6-1 | CASSRTSRSYEQYF | TGTGCCAGCAGTCGGACTAGCCGATCCTACGAGCAGTACTTC
TRBJ2-1 | . | once | TRBV9 | CASSVVETLYNEQFF | TGTGCCAGCAGCGTAGTAGAAACTCTTTACAATGAGCAGTTCTTC
TRBJ2-2 | . | . | TRBV2 | CASTPAGNGELFF | TGTGCCAGTACCCCGGCCGGGAACGGGGAGCTGTTTTTT
TRBJ1-1 | . | few | TRBV4-1 | CASSPPPAGESTEAFF | TGCGCCAGCAGCCCCCCTCCCGCAGGGGAGTCCACTGAAGCTTTCTTT
TRBJ2-1 | TRBD2 | medium-sized | TRBV5-1 | CASSPGGGYNEQFF | TGCGCCAGCAGCCCCGGGGGGGGCTACAATGAGCAGTTCTTC
TRBJ1-5 | TRBD1 | . | TRBV28 | CASSRRTGGSSQPQHF | TGTGCCAGCAGTCGACGGACAGGGGGAAGCAGTCAGCCCCAGCATTTT
TRBJ2-5 | TRBD1 | . | TRBV6-1 | CASTENRGRETQYF | TGTGCCAGCACTGAGAACAGGGGACGCGAGACCCAGTACTTC
TRBJ2-2 | TRBD1 | . | TRBV9 | CASSSRDRGTGELFF | TGTGCCAGCAGCTCAAGGGACAGGGGCACCGGGGAGCTGTTTTTT
TRBJ2-2 | . | . | TRBV28 | CASSRLGDGELFF | TGTGCCAGCAGCCGGTTAGGGGACGGGGAGCTGTTTTTT
TRBJ2-7 | . | . | TRBV7-2 | CASSLVRQGGEQYF | TGTGCCAGCAGCTTAGTACGGCAGGGTGGCGAGCAGTACTTC
TRBJ2-1 | . | . | TRBV7-9 | CASSLEAGYNEQFF | TGTGCCAGCAGCTTAGAGGCAGGCTACAATGAGCAGTTCTTC
TRBJ2-7 | TRBD1 | . | TRBV2 | CASSDRDRSSYEQYF | TGTGCCAGCAGTGACCGGGACAGGAGCTCCTACGAGCAGTACTTC
TRBJ1-6 | TRBD1 | . | TRBV10-3 | CATRDRENYSPLHF | TGTGCCACCAGGGACAGGGAAAATTATTCACCCCTCCACTTT
TRBJ2-5 | TRBD2 | . | TRBV7-9 | CASSPSLLAGQETQYF | TGTGCCAGCAGCCCCTCCCTACTAGCGGGGCAAGAGACCCAGTACTTC
TRBJ2-5 | TRBD2 | . | TRBV7-2 | CRLLAGGVARETQYF | TGTAGATTACTAGCGGGGGGCGTGGCGCGAGAGACCCAGTACTTC
TRBJ1-3 | TRBD1 | . | TRBV19 | CASSTTGGRTLPTSGNTIYF | TGTGCCAGTAGTACAACAGGGGGTAGAACCCTACCTACCTCTGGAAACACCATATATTTT
TRBJ1-5 | . | . | TRBV7-5 | CARSSQGYQPQHF | TGTGCCAGAAGCTCACAGGGGTATCAGCCCCAGCATTTT
TRBJ1-6 | . | . | TRBV4-3 | CASSQEGGLRSPLHF | TGCGCCAGCAGCCAAGAAGGAGGGCTTCGGTCACCCCTCCACTTT
TRBJ2-3 | . | . | TRBV4-1 | CASSQASTDTQYF | TGCGCCAGCAGCCAAGCTAGCACAGATACGCAGTATTTT
TRBJ2-1 | TRBD2 | . | TRBV10-3 | CAIKTSGSNEQFF | TGTGCCATCAAAACTAGCGGGAGCAATGAGCAGTTCTTC
TRBJ2-5 | . | once | TRBV5-4 | CASSHQLGARRETQYF | TGTGCCAGCAGCCACCAACTTGGAGCGAGGCGAGAGACCCAGTACTTC
TRBJ2-7 | . | . | TRBV28 | CASRTGEGLREQYF | TGTGCCAGCAGGACAGGGGAGGGACTGCGGGAGCAGTACTTC
TRBJ2-1 | . | . | TRBV7-2 | CASSYAGAYNEQFF | TGTGCCAGCAGCTACGCCGGGGCCTACAATGAGCAGTTCTTC
TRBJ2-3 | TRBD2 | . | TRBV15 | CATSRDGGTMQGTQYF | TGTGCCACCAGCAGAGATGGGGGGACTATGCAGGGTACGCAGTATTTT
TRBJ2-7 | . | . | TRBV28 | CASSLPGLRMEQYF | TGTGCCAGCAGTTTGCCGGGGTTAAGAATGGAGCAGTACTTC
TRBJ1-5 | . | . | TRBV21-1 | CASSKNRGQPQHF | TGTGCCAGCAGCAAGAACAGGGGGCAGCCCCAGCATTTT
TRBJ2-5 | TRBD2 | . | TRBV7-3 | CASSLGLAGGQETQYF | TGTGCCAGCAGCCTAGGACTAGCGGGGGGTCAAGAGACCCAGTACTTC
TRBJ2-7 | . | . | TRBV2 | CASSISFGQGIPISSYEQYF | TGTGCCAGCAGTATCAGTTTCGGCCAGGGGATTCCTATTAGCTCCTACGAGCAGTACTTC
TRBJ2-6 | . | . | TRBV2 | CASSRLISGANVLTF | TGTGCCAGCAGTCGGTTAATCTCTGGGGCCAACGTCCTGACTTTC